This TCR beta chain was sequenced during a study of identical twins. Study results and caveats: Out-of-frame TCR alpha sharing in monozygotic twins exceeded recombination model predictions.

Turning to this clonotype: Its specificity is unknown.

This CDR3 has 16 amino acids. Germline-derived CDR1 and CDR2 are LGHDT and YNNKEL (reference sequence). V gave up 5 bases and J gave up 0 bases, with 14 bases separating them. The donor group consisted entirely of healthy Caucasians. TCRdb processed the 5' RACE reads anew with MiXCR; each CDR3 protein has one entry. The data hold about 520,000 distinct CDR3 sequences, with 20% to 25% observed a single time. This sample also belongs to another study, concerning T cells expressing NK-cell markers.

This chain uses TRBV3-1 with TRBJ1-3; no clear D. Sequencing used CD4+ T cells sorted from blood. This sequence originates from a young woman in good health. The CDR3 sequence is CASSTRIPSSGNTIYF. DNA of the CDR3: TGTGCCAGCAGCACCCGAATTCCGTCCTCTGGAAACACCATATATTTT.